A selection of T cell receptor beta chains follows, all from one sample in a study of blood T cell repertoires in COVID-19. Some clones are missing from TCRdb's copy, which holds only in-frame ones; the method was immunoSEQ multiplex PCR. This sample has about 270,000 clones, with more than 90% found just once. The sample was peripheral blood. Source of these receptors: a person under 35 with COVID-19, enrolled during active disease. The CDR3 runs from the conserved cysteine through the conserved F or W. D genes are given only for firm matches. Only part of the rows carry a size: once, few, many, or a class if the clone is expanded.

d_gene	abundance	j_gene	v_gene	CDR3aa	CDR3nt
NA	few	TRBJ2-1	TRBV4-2	CASSQGQFSSYNEQFF	TGTGCCAGCAGCCAGGGACAATTCTCCTCCTACAATGAGCAGTTCTTC
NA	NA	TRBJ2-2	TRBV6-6	CASSYIAGELFF	TGTGCCAGCAGTTATATCGCCGGGGAGCTGTTTTTT
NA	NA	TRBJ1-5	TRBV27	CASSLGRAQPQHF	TGTGCCAGCAGTTTAGGGAGGGCTCAGCCCCAGCATTTT
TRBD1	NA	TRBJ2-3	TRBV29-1	CSAGQVLTDTQYF	TGCAGCGCGGGACAGGTACTCACAGATACGCAGTATTTT
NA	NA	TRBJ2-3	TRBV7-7	CASSLRSGGGTDTQYF	TGTGCCAGCAGCTTAAGGAGCGGAGGGGGCACAGATACGCAGTATTTT
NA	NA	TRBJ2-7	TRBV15	CATSSKAGGNEQYF	TGTGCCACCAGCAGTAAGGCAGGGGGGAACGAGCAGTACTTC
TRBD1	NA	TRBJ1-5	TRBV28	CAVRGAGGNQPQHF	TGTGCCGTCAGGGGGGCAGGGGGGAATCAGCCCCAGCATTTT
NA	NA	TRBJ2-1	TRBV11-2	CASSSTVSYNEQFF	TGTGCCAGCAGCTCGACAGTCTCCTACAATGAGCAGTTCTTC
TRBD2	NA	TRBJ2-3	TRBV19	CASTLKGFSGERQYF	TGTGCCAGTACCCTTAAAGGTTTTAGCGGGGAAAGGCAGTATTTT
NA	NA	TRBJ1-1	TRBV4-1	CASSQFSVTEAFF	TGCGCCAGCAGCCAATTTAGCGTTACTGAAGCTTTCTTT
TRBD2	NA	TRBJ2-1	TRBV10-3	CAISDPQAGERREQFF	TGTGCCATCAGTGATCCGCAAGCGGGAGAACGGCGTGAGCAGTTCTTC
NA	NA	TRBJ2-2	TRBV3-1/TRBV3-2	CASSSGGTGRWTGELFF	TGTGCCAGTAGCTCCGGGGGGACAGGCCGTTGGACCGGGGAGCTGTTTTTT
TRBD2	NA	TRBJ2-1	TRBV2	CASSRLAEEQFF	TGTGCCAGCAGCCGGCTAGCGGAGGAGCAGTTCTTC
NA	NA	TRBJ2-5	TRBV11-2	CASSRDIQETQYF	TGTGCCAGCAGCCGGGACATTCAAGAGACCCAGTACTTC
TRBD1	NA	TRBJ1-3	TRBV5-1	CASSYDRGRGYTIYF	TGCGCCAGCAGCTATGACAGGGGAAGAGGTTACACCATATATTTT
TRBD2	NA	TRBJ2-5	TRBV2	CASTPLAGFQETQYF	TGTGCCAGCACCCCACTAGCGGGATTCCAAGAGACCCAGTACTTC
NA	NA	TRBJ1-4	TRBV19	CASSSRGDNEKLFF	TGTGCCAGTAGTTCCCGGGGTGATAATGAAAAACTGTTTTTT
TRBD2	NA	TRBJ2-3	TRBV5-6	CASSSGLAGQDTQYF	TGTGCCAGCAGCTCCGGACTAGCGGGCCAAGATACGCAGTATTTT
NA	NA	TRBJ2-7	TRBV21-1	CASPQPGTGRDLPRTSRRYEQYF	TGTGCCAGCCCCCAACCAGGGACAGGGAGAGACCTACCCAGGACTAGCAGAAGATACGAGCAGTACTTC
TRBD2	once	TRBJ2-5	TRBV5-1	CASSHTSGRQFGGETQYF	TGCGCCAGCAGCCACACTAGCGGGAGGCAGTTTGGGGGAGAGACCCAGTACTTC
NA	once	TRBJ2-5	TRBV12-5	CASGPHTGGTQYF	TGTGCTAGTGGTCCGCACACGGGTGGGACCCAGTACTTC
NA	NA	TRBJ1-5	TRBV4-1	CASSQDVTDNQPQHF	TGCGCCAGCAGCCAAGATGTGACAGACAATCAGCCCCAGCATTTT
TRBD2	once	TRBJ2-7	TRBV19	CASRGLAGVEQYF	TGTGCCAGTAGGGGACTAGCGGGAGTCGAGCAGTACTTC
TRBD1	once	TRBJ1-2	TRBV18	CASSPGQGANYGYTF	TGTGCCAGCTCACCGGGACAGGGGGCTAACTATGGCTACACCTTC
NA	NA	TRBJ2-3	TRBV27	CASSLTRERGDTQYF	TGTGCCAGCAGTTTAACCCGCGAAAGGGGAGATACGCAGTATTTT
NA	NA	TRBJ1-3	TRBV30	CACTGSGNTIYF	TGTGCCTGCACCGGCTCTGGAAACACCATATATTTT
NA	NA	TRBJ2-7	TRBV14	CASSQGSPTLYDEQYF	TGTGCCAGCAGCCAAGGTTCGCCCACTCTTTACGACGAGCAGTACTTC
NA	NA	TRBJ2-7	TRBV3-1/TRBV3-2	CASSLSGFPYEQYF	TGTGCCAGCAGCCTATCAGGGTTCCCCTACGAGCAGTACTTC
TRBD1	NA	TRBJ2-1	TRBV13	CASSLGGGLDNEQFF	TGTGCCAGCAGCTTAGGAGGGGGCCTGGACAATGAGCAGTTCTTC
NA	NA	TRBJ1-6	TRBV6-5	CASSSLFSSYNSPLHF	TGTGCCAGCAGTTCCCTTTTTAGCTCCTATAATTCACCCCTCCACTTT
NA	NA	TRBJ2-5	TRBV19	CASSATSRETQYF	TGTGCCAGTAGTGCCACGTCGAGGGAGACCCAGTACTTC
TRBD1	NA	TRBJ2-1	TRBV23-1	CASSQRGTGGSYNEQFF	TGCGCCAGCAGTCAGCGCGGGACAGGGGGATCCTACAATGAGCAGTTCTTC
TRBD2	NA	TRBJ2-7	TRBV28	CASTPPGLADPEQYF	TGTGCCAGTACACCCCCGGGACTAGCGGACCCCGAGCAGTACTTC
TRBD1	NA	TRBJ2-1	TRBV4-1	CASSQGTGSVEQFF	TGCGCCAGCAGCCAAGGGACAGGAAGCGTTGAGCAGTTCTTC
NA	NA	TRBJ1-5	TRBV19	CASTQGLGNQPQHF	TGTGCCAGTACCCAGGGATTAGGAAATCAGCCCCAGCATTTT
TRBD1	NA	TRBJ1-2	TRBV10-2	CASSETRRGTYGYTF	TGCGCCAGCAGTGAGACTCGCAGGGGGACTTATGGCTACACCTTC
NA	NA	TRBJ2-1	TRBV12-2	CASRVILAGVIHYNEQFF	TGTGCAAGTCGCGTTATCCTAGCGGGAGTTATCCACTACAATGAGCAGTTCTTC
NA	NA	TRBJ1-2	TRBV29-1	CSVDQGQGTSGYTF	TGCAGCGTCGATCAGGGCCAGGGGACCAGTGGCTACACCTTC
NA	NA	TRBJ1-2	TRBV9	CASSVESINYGYTF	TGTGCCAGCAGCGTAGAATCCATTAACTATGGCTACACCTTC
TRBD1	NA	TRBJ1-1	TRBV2	CASSVGQGAGNTEAFF	TGTGCCAGCAGTGTGGGACAGGGGGCAGGGAACACTGAAGCTTTCTTT
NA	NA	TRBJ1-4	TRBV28	CATLATNEKLFF	TGTGCCACCTTAGCAACTAATGAAAAACTGTTTTTT
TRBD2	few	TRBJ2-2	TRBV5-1	CASSLELAGVSPGELFF	TGCGCCAGCAGCTTGGAGCTAGCGGGAGTCTCACCCGGGGAGCTGTTTTTT
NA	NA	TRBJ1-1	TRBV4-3	CASSQGRMNTEAFF	TGCGCCAGCAGCCAAGGGCGGATGAACACTGAAGCTTTCTTT
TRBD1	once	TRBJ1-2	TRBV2	CASGGQGPYGYTF	TGTGCCAGCGGGGGACAGGGGCCCTATGGCTACACCTTC
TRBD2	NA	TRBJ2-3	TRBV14	CASTLAGAPTDTQYF	TGTGCCAGCACGCTAGCGGGAGCGCCGACAGATACGCAGTATTTT
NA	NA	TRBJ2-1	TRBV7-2	CASSLFGNEQFF	TGTGCCAGCAGCTTATTCGGCAATGAGCAGTTCTTC
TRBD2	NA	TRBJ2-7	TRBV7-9	CASSLPTSGSSYEQYF	TGTGCCAGCAGCTTACCCACTAGCGGGAGTTCGTACGAGCAGTACTTC
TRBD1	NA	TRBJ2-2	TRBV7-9	CASSSGTGGTGELFF	TGTGCCAGCAGCTCCGGGACAGGGGGCACCGGGGAGCTGTTTTTT
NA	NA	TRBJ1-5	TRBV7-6	CASSLAPTTRGGSNQPQHF	TGTGCCAGCAGCTTAGCGCCCACCACAAGAGGTGGGAGCAATCAGCCCCAGCATTTT
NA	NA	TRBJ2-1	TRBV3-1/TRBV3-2	CASSHLATEQFF	TGTGCCAGCAGCCATCTAGCTACCGAGCAGTTCTTC
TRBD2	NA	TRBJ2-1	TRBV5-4	CASSTGTSGIAYNEQFF	TGTGCCAGCAGCACCGGGACTAGCGGGATTGCCTACAATGAGCAGTTCTTC
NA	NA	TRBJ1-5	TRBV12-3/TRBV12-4	CASSLGSQPQHF	TGTGCCAGCAGTCTAGGTAGCCAGCCCCAGCATTTT
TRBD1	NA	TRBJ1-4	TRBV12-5	CASGLVVGQGNEKLFF	TGTGCTAGTGGTTTGGTAGTCGGACAGGGAAATGAAAAACTGTTTTTT
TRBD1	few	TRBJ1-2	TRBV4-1	CASSQDFTGDGYGYTF	TGCGCCAGCAGCCAAGATTTTACAGGGGACGGCTATGGCTACACCTTC
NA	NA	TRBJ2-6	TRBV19	CASIPGLGANVLTF	TGTGCCAGTATCCCCGGCCTAGGTGCCAACGTCCTGACTTTC
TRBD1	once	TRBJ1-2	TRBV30	CAWSVIAGQGLLYGYTF	TGTGCCTGGAGTGTAATAGCGGGACAGGGGCTTTTGTATGGCTACACCTTC
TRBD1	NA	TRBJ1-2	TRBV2	CASSSQGAGYGYTF	TGTGCCAGCAGTTCTCAGGGGGCAGGCTATGGCTACACCTTC
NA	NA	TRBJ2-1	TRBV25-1	CASSGTGLIYNEQFF	TGTGCCAGCAGTGGTACGGGACTCATCTACAATGAGCAGTTCTTC